This T cell receptor (beta chain) was recorded in a study of post-analysis software for immune sequencing data. As for the study in general: Relapsing-remitting, secondary progressive and progressive-relapsing forms of multiple sclerosis all featured among disease courses.

Incorporated into the TCR beta cDNA libraries were unique molecular identifiers, which served to reduce PCR and sequencing biases. Out of roughly 0.85 to 11 million T cells, roughly 0.5 million cDNA molecules were generated. TCRdb re-called the PCR reads through MiXCR, storing one row per CDR3 protein. Seen here are about 570,000 distinct CDR3 sequences, approximately 34% observed once, and the top ten hold 4.5% to 7.5%. The length of the CDR3 is 15 residues. Germline assignment: CDR1 DFQATT and CDR2 SNEGSKA (reference sequence). The trim removed 0 bases at V and 3 bases at J, leaving 6 bases unmatched. Findings and limits, study-wide: Roughly five TRBV segments appeared more often in patients than in controls, and TRBV5-6, TRBV5-1 and TRBV20-1 were among these. Those samples that were prepared in the same batch co-clustered strongly by F measure. Compared against controls, patients with multiple sclerosis displayed significantly lower normalized Chao1 diversity.

On this clonotype itself: Its antigen remains unidentified.

V gene TRBV20-1 combines with J gene TRBJ1-2; 8 bases align to TRBD1. Sequenced sample: blood. The receptor's source is a girl under 18 with multiple sclerosis. CDR3 in DNA: TGCAGTGCTAGAGAGGCGGGCAGGGGGCACTATGGCTACACCTTC. This sequence encodes CSAREAGRGHYGYTF.